Described below is a single T cell receptor beta chain sequence and its context. The target antigen is unknown. Each CDR3 protein gets one entry after TCRdb re-called the reads with MiXCR. This sample has 35,000 or so distinct CDR3 sequences, with roughly half found just once. Germline trimming cut 10 bases from V and 1 base from J; bases unmatched to any gene: 10. Germline CDR1 is ENHRY and CDR2 is SYGVKD. The CDR3 totals 15 residues. The data are from a study of T cell repertoires in cytomegalovirus infection. The TCR was taken from a human donor in good health (CMV status not recorded). Some clones in this sample may be carry-over from other donors' samples. The starting material was CD8+ T cells from cultured PBMCs, obtained from culture after CMV antigen stimulation. This chain uses TRBV10-3 with TRBJ1-1; 9 positions agree with TRBD1. CDR3 nucleotide sequence: TGTGCCACGGCGGGACAGGGTCATTCGAACACTGAAGCTTTCTTT. Its translation is CATAGQGHSNTEAFF.